The T cell receptor (beta chain) under discussion was sequenced for a study of T cell changes during pregnancy in multiple sclerosis. The CDR3 contains 16 residues. Germline CDR1 reads LNHDA; CDR2 reads SQIVND (reference sequence). V lost 5 bases and J 1 base, leaving 18 bases between the germline ends. Assay used: immunoSEQ multiplex PCR; TCRdb lists only in-frame clones, some missing. The sample lists about 22,000 clones, 75% to 95% occurring once. The origin of this receptor is a female donor in good health, enrolled as a control in a pregnancy study. This chain connects TRBV19 to TRBJ2-7; D perhaps matches TRBD2 (6 bases). This sample comprised CD4+ T cells from peripheral blood mononuclear cells, obtained in the third trimester of pregnancy. The CDR3: CASSFHMGGKSYEQYF. CDR3 in DNA: TGTGCCAGTAGTTTTCATATGGGGGGAAAATCCTACGAGCAGTACTTC.